These 12 T cell receptor beta chains share one sample of origin, sequenced in a study of OX40 agonist ivuxolimab in advanced cancers. Only in-frame clones appear in the TCRdb table, and some are missing; sequencing was by immunoSEQ multiplex PCR. The sample has tens of thousands of clones; approximately 92% are singletons. Sequenced here: CD4+ or CD8+ T cells sorted from blood, sampled in a trial of the OX40 agonist ivuxolimab. These receptors all come from an adult with an advanced solid tumor such as melanoma, head and neck, liver or kidney cancer.

This chain links TRBV27 with TRBJ1-1; no reliable D call. The germline V and J ends were trimmed by 3 bases and 1 base, with 6 bases remaining between them. CDR3 size: 13 residues. Germline CDR1 and CDR2: MNHEY and SMNVEV (reference sequence). DNA for the CDR3: TGTGCCAGCAGTTTCGGAGGGAACACTGAAGCTTTCTTT. Protein: CASSFGGNTEAFF.

V usage is TRBV16 and J usage is TRBJ1-1, with D unclear. Germline V gene sequence: CDR1 KGHSY, CDR2 FQNENV. V gave up 0 bases and J gave up 7 bases, with 6 bases separating them. The CDR3 has 12 amino acids. The CDR3 loop reads CASSQSLGEAFF. For the CDR3, the DNA is TGTGCCAGCAGCCAATCCCTGGGTGAAGCTTTCTTT.

This rearrangement joins TRBV10-3 to TRBJ2-7; D is uncertain. V was pared by 2 bases and J by 0 bases, with 17 bases between. Germline loops: CDR1 ENHRY, CDR2 SYGVKD. The length of the CDR3 is 17 residues. Written as DNA, the CDR3 is TGTGCCATCAGTGAGCTGGGTTCGGCCAGAGACTCCTACGAGCAGTACTTC. It yields the protein CAISELGSARDSYEQYF.

The J gene is TRBJ2-3, the V gene TRBV7-9, with TRBD2 matching over 8 bases. This CDR3 spans 15 amino acids. Germline lookup yields CDR1 SEHNR and CDR2 FQNEAQ (reference sequence). V was pared by 4 bases and J by 1 base, with 4 bases of the junction left unmatched. Written as DNA, the CDR3 is TGTGCCAGCAGCTCAACTAGCGGCCGCACAGATACGCAGTATTTT. Amino acids: CASSSTSGRTDTQYF.

The V call is TRBV9, the J call TRBJ1-4; TRBD1 is a possible D gene (6 bases). The CDR3 spans 15 residues. Germline V gives CDR1 SGDLS, CDR2 YYNGEE. V lost 2 bases and J 5 bases, leaving 13 bases between the germline ends. Here the CDR3 reads CASSVETGMNEKLFF. The DNA of the CDR3 is TGTGCCAGCAGCGTGGAGACAGGAATGAATGAAAAACTGTTTTTT.

This clone has just one count. The CDR3 loop reads CASSSYPSGPSTDTQYF. The CDR3 DNA follows: TGTGCCAGCAGCTCTTACCCTAGCGGGCCTAGCACAGATACGCAGTATTTT. The V gene is TRBV11-2, the J gene TRBJ2-3; TRBD2 matches at 8 bases. The CDR3 length is 17 residues. The germline CDR1 and CDR2 sequences are SGHAT and FQNNGV. Trimming at V came to 4 bases and at J to 0 bases, leaving 9 bases not matched to a gene.

This chain uses TRBV10-1 with TRBJ1-4; possible D gene TRBD1, 6 bases. Trimming removed 4 bases from V and 1 base from J, with 19 bases in between. This CDR3 has 18 amino acids. Germline V lookup: CDR1 WNHNN, CDR2 SYGVQD (reference sequence). CDR3 in amino acids: CASSVRWQGKETNEKLFF. CDR3 nucleotides: TGCGCCAGCAGTGTAAGATGGCAGGGGAAAGAAACTAATGAAAAACTGTTTTTT.

This clone occurred a few times. The chain employs TRBV19 and TRBJ1-1; D ambiguous. The CDR3 length is 13 residues. Looked up from germline, CDR1 is LNHDA and CDR2 is SQIVND (reference sequence). Between the trimmed V and J ends, which lost 6 bases and 0 bases, there was a span of 8 bases. This CDR3 reads CASRLGMNTEAFF. DNA of the CDR3: TGTGCCAGTAGATTAGGGATGAACACTGAAGCTTTCTTT.

About this clone itself: The junction and the germline gene differ at one end; a read error may be behind it. V is TRBV19 and J is TRBJ2-1; a possible D gene is TRBD2 (5 bases). The CDR3 is 13 residues long. Germline CDR1 and CDR2: LNHDA and SQIVND (reference sequence). The CDR3 region is CGSSGSSYNEQFF. CDR3 bases: TGTGGCAGTAGTGGGAGCTCCTACAATGAGCAGTTCTTC.

The chain has TRBV9 and TRBJ2-1; tentative D call: TRBD1 (6 bases). The germline V and J ends were trimmed by 4 bases and 1 base, with 15 bases remaining between them. The germline CDR1 and CDR2 sequences are SGDLS and YYNGEE. CDR3 length equals 16 residues. The CDR3 loop is CASSPPGTRSYNEQFF. For the CDR3, the DNA is TGTGCCAGCAGCCCTCCGGGGACACGATCCTACAATGAGCAGTTCTTC. The whole variable domain, filled in from reference TRBV9 and TRBJ2-1, reads DSGVTQTPKHLITATGQRVTLRCSPRSGDLSVYWYQQSLDQGLQFLIQYYNGEERAKGNILERFSAQQFPDLHSELNLSSLELGDSALYFCASSPPGTRSYNEQFFGPGTRLTVL.

This clone was counted a single time. The chain is built from TRBV6-5 and TRBJ2-1, with D uncertain. V lost 2 bases to trimming and J lost 8 bases, with 7 bases between them. The germline V gene has CDR1 MNHEY and CDR2 SVGAGI. The CDR3 loop spans 12 amino acids. CDR3 loop: CASSYPPHEQFF. CDR3 DNA sequence: TGTGCCAGCAGTTACCCCCCCCATGAGCAGTTCTTC.

This clone was observed a single time. The V gene is TRBV27, the J gene TRBJ2-7; 8 bases are shared with TRBD1. This CDR3 has 13 amino acids. V was clipped by 2 bases and J by 6 bases; unmatched bases: 3. CDR1 is MNHEY, CDR2 SMNVEV, per germline (reference sequence). Here the CDR3 reads CASSLPDRGEQYF. Here the CDR3 DNA reads TGTGCCAGCAGTTTACCTGACAGGGGCGAGCAGTACTTC.